A single sample gave rise to the 19 T cell receptor beta chains below, sequenced in a study of OX40 agonist ivuxolimab in advanced cancers. Profiling relied on immunoSEQ multiplex PCR, and the TCRdb table lists in-frame clones only, not all of them. The data contain tens of thousands of clones, 87% of them seen just once; the ten biggest clones take up around 15%. This sample comprised CD4+ or CD8+ T cells sorted from blood, obtained in a trial of the OX40 agonist ivuxolimab. The receptors derive from an adult with an advanced solid tumor such as melanoma, head and neck, liver or kidney cancer.

The rearrangement links TRBV18 to TRBJ2-3; TRBD1 matches 9 bases. J was trimmed by 5 bases and V by 3 bases; bases with no gene match: 6. There are 15 residues in the CDR3. Germline lookup yields CDR1 KGHSH and CDR2 LQKENI. The CDR3 is CASSPGTGSIDTQYF. The CDR3 DNA follows: TGTGCCAGCTCACCTGGGACAGGGTCAATAGATACGCAGTATTTT. The variable domain in full, with the rest retrieved from reference TRBV18 and TRBJ2-3, is NAGVMQNPRHLVRRRGQEARLRCSPMKGHSHVYWYRQLPEEGLKFMVYLQKENIIDESGMPKERFSAEFPKEGPSILRIQQVVRGDSAAYFCASSPGTGSIDTQYFGPGTRLTVL.

In this sample, this clone turned up a few times. This sequence joins TRBV28 and TRBJ2-1; 7 bases align to TRBD2. The CDR3 covers 15 residues. Germline lookup yields CDR1 MDHEN and CDR2 SYDVKM. V lost 6 bases and J lost 5; bases outside the gene matches: 10. CDR3 bases: TGTGCCAGCAGCCCCCGGGACTACATAAACAATGAGCAGTTCTTC. It is translated as CASSPRDYINNEQFF.

V and J are TRBV19 and TRBJ2-7; 8 nucleotides agree with TRBD1. This CDR3 is built from 14 residues. The ends lost 3 bases at V and 4 bases at J; junction bases unmatched: 5. The V gene's germline CDR1 is LNHDA and CDR2 SQIVND (reference sequence). The CDR3 protein is CASSIGQGLYEQYF. The CDR3 region has the DNA TGTGCCAGTAGTATCGGACAGGGTCTGTACGAGCAGTACTTC.

There are a few counts of this clone. This CDR3 reads CASSPTTGAGLIFNQPQHF. CDR3 DNA: TGTGCCAGCAGTCCCACGACAGGGGCTGGGCTCATCTTCAATCAGCCCCAGCATTTT. The chain carries TRBV27 and TRBJ1-5; 8 positions match TRBD1. Germline loops: CDR1 MNHEY, CDR2 SMNVEV (reference sequence). This CDR3 region has 19 residues. J lost 3 bases, V lost 5 bases, and 18 bases had no gene match.

The CDR3 nucleotides read TGTGCCACAAAAACGAGTAGTGGGGGCGATATGAACACTGAAGCTTTCTTT. As protein: CATKTSSGGDMNTEAFF. V gene TRBV19 combines with J gene TRBJ1-1; TRBD1 is a possible D gene (6 bases). The CDR3 is made up of 17 amino acids. V was pared by 10 bases and J by 0 bases, with 24 bases between. Germline CDR1 and CDR2: LNHDA and SQIVND (reference sequence).

The CDR3 DNA is TGCAGCGTTGGGACCTGGGGAGGTACGCAGTATTTT. Amino acids: CSVGTWGGTQYF. The chain uses TRBV29-1 and TRBJ2-3; a weak D match, TRBD2 (6 bases). Trimming took 4 bases from V and 8 from J, leaving 13 bases between them. This CDR3 contains 12 residues. Germline-derived CDR1 and CDR2 are SQVTM and ANQGSEA.

The chain links TRBV5-1 to TRBJ2-3; a weak D match, TRBD2 (5 bases). Germline V gives CDR1 SGHRS, CDR2 YFSETQ. With 4 bases removed from V and 3 bases from J, the gap between germline ends came to 15 bases. This CDR3 is built from 15 residues. CDR3 in amino acids: CASSPGLSRTDTQYF. In DNA form, the CDR3 reads TGCGCCAGCAGCCCCGGACTTTCCCGGACAGATACGCAGTATTTT.

The chain recombines TRBV6-6 with TRBJ2-7; 8 nucleotides line up with TRBD1. CDR3 length equals 13 residues. The V gene's germline CDR1 is MNHNY and CDR2 SVGAGI (reference sequence). Losses at the gene ends were 5 bases for V and 6 bases for J; bases not matched to a gene: 6. CDR3 DNA sequence: TGTGCCAGCAGTCTCGGACAGGGCCCCGAGCAGTACTTC. It is translated as CASSLGQGPEQYF.

The V call is TRBV5-1, the J call TRBJ2-1; D is uncertain. Trimming took 0 bases from V and 10 from J, leaving 17 bases between them. Germline CDR1 reads SGHRS; CDR2 reads YFSETQ. The CDR3 is made up of 15 amino acids. CDR3 DNA: TGCGCCAGCAGCTTGGTTGTCGGGCAGGACCTAGAGCAGTTCTTC. It codes for CASSLVVGQDLEQFF. Variable domain in full (rest from reference TRBV5-1 and TRBJ2-1): KAGVTQTPRYLIKTRGQQVTLSCSPISGHRSVSWYQQTPGQGLQFLFEYFSETQRNKGNFPGRFSGRQFSNSRSEMNVSTLELGDSALYLCASSLVVGQDLEQFFGPGTRLTVL.

This chain links TRBV9 with TRBJ2-1; 7 bases are a match to TRBD2. CDR1 SGDLS and CDR2 YYNGEE come from the germline V gene. V shed 2 bases, J shed 4 bases, and the junction held 6 bases outside the gene matches. The CDR3 contains 15 residues. The CDR3 here is CASSVGLAVYNEQFF. In DNA, the CDR3 is TGTGCCAGCAGCGTTGGGCTAGCGGTATACAATGAGCAGTTCTTC.

This chain joins TRBV19 and TRBJ2-6; the match to TRBD1 covers 8 bases. There are 17 residues in the CDR3. V lost 4 bases, J lost 2 bases, and 7 bases stayed unmatched. Germline CDR1 is LNHDA and CDR2 is SQIVND (reference sequence). The CDR3 DNA follows: TGTGCCAGTAGTAGGACAGGGATAGGGGCTGGGGCCAACGTCCTGACTTTC. It specifies CASSRTGIGAGANVLTF.

The chain has TRBV13 and TRBJ2-3, with 12 bases identical to TRBD2. There are 18 residues in the CDR3. V was pared by 5 bases and J by 0 bases, with 9 bases of the junction left unmatched. Germline loops: CDR1 PRHDT, CDR2 FYEKMQ (reference sequence). DNA of the CDR3: TGTGCCAGCAGCGCCGCACTAGCGGGAGGTTTTAGCACAGATACGCAGTATTTT. Encoded protein: CASSAALAGGFSTDTQYF. Filled out from reference TRBV13 and TRBJ2-3, the complete variable domain reads AAGVIQSPRHLIKEKRETATLKCYPIPRHDTVYWYQQGPGQDPQFLISFYEKMQSDKGSIPDRFSAQQFSDYHSELNMSSLELGDSALYFCASSAALAGGFSTDTQYFGPGTRLTVL.

The table lists this clone with a count of one. This chain links TRBV19 with TRBJ2-2; possibly TRBD2 for D (6 bases). Germline V lookup: CDR1 LNHDA, CDR2 SQIVND (reference sequence). The CDR3 is 17 amino acids. V lost 5 bases and J 1 base, leaving 17 bases between the germline ends. The CDR3 bases are TGTGCCAGTAGTTGGGACTCCCACCCCCGGAACACCGGGGAGCTGTTTTTT. Its translation is CASSWDSHPRNTGELFF.

Only one count was recorded for this clone. This chain connects TRBV28 to TRBJ1-2, with unresolved D. The CDR3 loop spans 14 amino acids. Trimming cost V 2 bases and J 8 bases, with 15 bases left between them. From germline, CDR1 is MDHEN and CDR2 SYDVKM. As DNA, the CDR3 is TGTGCCAGCAGTTTACGACCGCGGCTATACGGCTACACCTTC. Translated: CASSLRPRLYGYTF.

This clone was picked up one time. The chain employs TRBV7-9 and TRBJ2-5, with unresolved D. With 8 bases removed from V and 5 bases from J, the gap between germline ends came to 9 bases. The CDR3 sequence is 11 residues long. Germline CDR1 SEHNR, CDR2 FQNEAQ (reference sequence). This CDR3 reads CASSSKETQYF. The CDR3 coding sequence is TGTGCCAGCTCTTCGAAGGAGACCCAGTACTTC.

The V call is TRBV19, the J call TRBJ2-7, with 10 bases lining up with TRBD2. After removal of 6 bases from V and 2 bases from J, the junction contained 13 bases not matched to a gene. This CDR3 is built from 17 residues. Germline V lookup: CDR1 LNHDA, CDR2 SQIVND (reference sequence). The CDR3 reads CASSGVSSGSWAYEQYF. The CDR3 region has the DNA TGTGCCAGTAGCGGGGTGTCTAGCGGGAGTTGGGCCTACGAGCAGTACTTC.

As regards this clone: The germline gene is not matched at one end of the junction; a read error may be the cause. The V call is TRBV29-1, the J call TRBJ2-5; no reliable D call. This CDR3 region has 12 residues. CDR1 is SQVTM, CDR2 ANQGSEA, per germline. For the CDR3, the DNA is TGCAGCGTCGAAGGACCTGAAGAGACCCAGTACTTC. Protein sequence: CSVEGPEETQYF.

The rearrangement joins TRBV27 to TRBJ2-2; possibly TRBD1 for D (6 bases). Trimming left V 3 bases short and J 6 bases short, with 8 bases between. The CDR3 length is 13 residues. The germline V gene has CDR1 MNHEY and CDR2 SMNVEV (reference sequence). CDR3 residues: CASSFHRAGELFF. DNA of the CDR3: TGTGCCAGCAGTTTTCACAGGGCCGGGGAGCTGTTTTTT.

V usage is TRBV6-1 and J usage is TRBJ1-1; D gene ambiguous. V was clipped by 6 bases and J by 5 bases, with 19 bases between them. This CDR3 has 15 amino acids. The germline V gene encodes CDR1 MNHNS and CDR2 SASEGT. CDR3 coding DNA: TGTGCCAGCAGAGCCATCAGAGGGATCGGTACTGAAGCTTTCTTT. Translating it yields CASRAIRGIGTEAFF.